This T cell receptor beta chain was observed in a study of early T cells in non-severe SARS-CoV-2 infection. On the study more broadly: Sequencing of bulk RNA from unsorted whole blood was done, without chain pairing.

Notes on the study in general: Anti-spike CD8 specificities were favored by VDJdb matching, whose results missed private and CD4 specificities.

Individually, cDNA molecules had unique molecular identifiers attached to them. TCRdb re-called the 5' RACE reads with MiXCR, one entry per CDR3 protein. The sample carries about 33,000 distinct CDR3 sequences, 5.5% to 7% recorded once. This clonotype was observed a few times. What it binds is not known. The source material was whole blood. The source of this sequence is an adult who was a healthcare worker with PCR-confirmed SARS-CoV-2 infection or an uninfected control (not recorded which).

As DNA, the CDR3 is TGCAGTGCACCCAGACAGGACAATCAGCCCCAGCATTTT. It translates to CSAPRQDNQPQHF. The chain is built from TRBV20-1 and TRBJ1-5, with D possibly TRBD1 on 6 matching bases. The CDR3 is 13 amino acids. Between the trimmed V and J ends, which lost 6 bases and 3 bases, there was a span of 12 bases. The V gene's germline CDR1 is DFQATT and CDR2 SNEGSKA (reference sequence).